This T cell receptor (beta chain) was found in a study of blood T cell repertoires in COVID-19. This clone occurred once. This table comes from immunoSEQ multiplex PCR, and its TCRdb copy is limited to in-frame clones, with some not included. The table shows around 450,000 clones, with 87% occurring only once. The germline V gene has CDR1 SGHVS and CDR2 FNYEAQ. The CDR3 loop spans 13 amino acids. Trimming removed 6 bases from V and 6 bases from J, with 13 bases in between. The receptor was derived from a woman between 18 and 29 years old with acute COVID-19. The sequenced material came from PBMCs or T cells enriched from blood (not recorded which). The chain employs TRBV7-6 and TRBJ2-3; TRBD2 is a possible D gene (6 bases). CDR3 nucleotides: TGTGCCAGCAGTTGGAACAGCGGGGATACGCAGTATTTT. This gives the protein CASSWNSGDTQYF.